The rows below give T cell receptor beta chains drawn from one sample of a study of blood T cell repertoires in COVID-19. Data came from immunoSEQ multiplex PCR; TCRdb stores just in-frame clones and leaves some out. This table has about 140,000 clones, roughly 83% appearing once. Source material: PBMCs or T cells enriched from blood (not recorded which). These receptors were taken from a man in his 70s who had been exposed to COVID-19. CDR3s include the opening cysteine and the closing phenylalanine or tryptophan. Each record gives: CDR3 DNA, CDR3 protein, D gene, J gene, V gene, clone size. D genes are given only for firm matches. The size of a clone is reported for some rows only, either as once, few or many, or as a class for expanded clones.

CDR3 DNA: TGTGCCAGCAGTACCGGAGGACCCTACAATGAGCAGTTCTTC
CDR3 protein: CASSTGGPYNEQFF
D gene: -
J gene: TRBJ2-1
V gene: TRBV27
clone size: -

CDR3 DNA: TGTGCCAGCAGGGAGGCTCCCTACGAGCAGTACTTC
CDR3 protein: CASREAPYEQYF
D gene: -
J gene: TRBJ2-7
V gene: TRBV6-6
clone size: -

CDR3 DNA: TGTGCCAGTAGTATAGGGAGTGCAGGGTGGAACACTGAAGCTTTCTTT
CDR3 protein: CASSIGSAGWNTEAFF
D gene: -
J gene: TRBJ1-1
V gene: TRBV19
clone size: -

CDR3 DNA: TGCGCCAGCAGCCCCGGACAGCCTTACTATGGCTACACCTTC
CDR3 protein: CASSPGQPYYGYTF
D gene: -
J gene: TRBJ1-2
V gene: TRBV4-1
clone size: -

CDR3 DNA: TGTGCCAGCAGCTTACAGGGGAGTCAGCCCCAGCATTTT
CDR3 protein: CASSLQGSQPQHF
D gene: -
J gene: TRBJ1-5
V gene: TRBV7-9
clone size: -

CDR3 DNA: TGTGCCAGCAGTGAAGCAGACAGGCCCCCAGAGGCCCAGCATTTT
CDR3 protein: CASSEADRPPEAQHF
D gene: -
J gene: TRBJ1-5
V gene: TRBV6-1
clone size: -

CDR3 DNA: TGCGCCATCTCACGACGAGGGGGGTCCGGGACTAGCGGGCGGAGCTCCTACAATGAGCAGTTCTTC
CDR3 protein: CAISRRGGSGTSGRSSYNEQFF
D gene: TRBD2
J gene: TRBJ2-1
V gene: TRBV23-1
clone size: -

CDR3 DNA: TGTGCCAGCAGCCGGGGGGGACAGGGGGCGAGGGAGCAGTACTTC
CDR3 protein: CASSRGGQGAREQYF
D gene: TRBD1
J gene: TRBJ2-7
V gene: TRBV5-4
clone size: -

CDR3 DNA: TGTGCCAGCAGTTTGGACAGAGCCTATGGCTACACCTTC
CDR3 protein: CASSLDRAYGYTF
D gene: -
J gene: TRBJ1-2
V gene: TRBV28
clone size: -

CDR3 DNA: TGTGCCAGCTCCGAAGTAAGGGGGACGACTGAAGCTTTCTTT
CDR3 protein: CASSEVRGTTEAFF
D gene: -
J gene: TRBJ1-1
V gene: TRBV9
clone size: -

CDR3 DNA: TGTGCCAGTAGTTCCCACAGCTTAAACCAGCCCCAGCATTTT
CDR3 protein: CASSSHSLNQPQHF
D gene: -
J gene: TRBJ1-5
V gene: TRBV19
clone size: -

CDR3 DNA: TGTGCCAGCTCATCTTCGATCCCCAGGGGACGCCAGCCCCAGCATTTT
CDR3 protein: CASSSSIPRGRQPQHF
D gene: -
J gene: TRBJ1-5
V gene: TRBV18
clone size: few

CDR3 DNA: TGTGCCAGCAGTTTGGGGCAATCACCCCTCCACTTT
CDR3 protein: CASSLGQSPLHF
D gene: -
J gene: TRBJ1-6
V gene: TRBV28
clone size: once